Each of the 27 T cell receptor beta chains below was sequenced from the same sample in a study of regulatory T cells in long-lasting Graves disease. iRepertoire HTBI primers and Arm-PCR of CDR3 regions built TCR beta libraries. MiXCR, run by TCRdb on the multiplex PCR reads, gives a single entry per CDR3 protein. The sample holds some 250,000 distinct CDR3 sequences, roughly 18% seen once. The time point: newly diagnosed GD, antithyroid drugs for less than 3 months. PBMCs provided the RNA from which the TCR library was made. These records were also assigned to another study, of T cells in Graves' hyperthyroidism and ophthalmopathy.

Specimen: peripheral blood mononuclear cells (PBMCs), collected at new diagnosis, from a patient treated with antithyroid drugs. These receptors came from a woman between 25 and 40 years old with Graves disease.

This clonotype was recorded at least ten times. The V call is TRBV19, the J call TRBJ1-6, with no clear D. Trimming left V 5 bases short and J 6 bases short, with 8 bases between. Germline values: CDR1 LNHDA, CDR2 SQIVND (reference sequence). This CDR3 contains 13 residues. The CDR3 is CASSPEVNSPLHF. DNA of the CDR3: TGTGCCAGTAGTCCAGAAGTTAATTCACCCCTCCACTTT. The variable domain in full, with the rest retrieved from reference TRBV19 and TRBJ1-6, is DGGITQSPKYLFRKEGQNVTLSCEQNLNHDAMYWYRQDPGQGLRLIYYSQIVNDFQKGDIAEGYSVSREKKESFPLTVTSAQKNPTAFYLCASSPEVNSPLHFGNGTRLTVT.

V gene TRBV11-1 combines with J gene TRBJ1-1; a possible D gene is TRBD1 (6 bases). The germline V gene encodes CDR1 SGHAT and CDR2 FQDESV (reference sequence). The CDR3 consists of 15 residues. The V end was cut by 5 bases, the J end by 5 bases, with 18 bases between. CDR3 amino acids: CASSSTAGVRTEAFF. DNA of the CDR3: TGTGCCAGCAGCAGTACCGCAGGGGTGAGAACTGAAGCTTTCTTT.

This clonotype has just a few counts. The chain carries TRBV5-6 and TRBJ2-1; D may be TRBD1 or TRBD2 (6 bases each). The J call is uncertain, as TRBJ2-7 better fits the DNA end. There are 15 residues in the CDR3. CDR1 is SGHDT, CDR2 YYEEEE, per germline. CDR3 in amino acids: CASSFVGGSYNEQYF. The CDR3 DNA sequence: TGTGCCAGCAGCTTCGTGGGGGGCTCCTACAATGAGCAGTACTTC.

This clonotype was observed at least ten times. V usage is TRBV11-2 and J usage is TRBJ2-2; the match to TRBD2 covers 14 bases. CDR3 length equals 17 residues. Looked up from germline, CDR1 is SGHAT and CDR2 is FQNNGV. V gave up 3 bases and J gave up 6 bases; unmatched junction bases: 6. CDR3 DNA: TGTGCCAGCAGCTTGTCGGGACTAGCGGGGGATCCCGGGGAGCTGTTTTTT. As protein: CASSLSGLAGDPGELFF.

At least ten counts were recorded for this clonotype. CDR3 sequence (DNA): TGTGCCACCAGCTACGACACTGGGAGGGCTCATGGCTACACCTTC. Its translation: CATSYDTGRAHGYTF. This chain joins TRBV24-1 and TRBJ1-2; no clear D. This CDR3 region has 15 residues. Trimming removed 7 bases from V and 6 bases from J, with 20 bases in between. Germline loops: CDR1 KGHDR, CDR2 SFDVKD.

This clonotype showed up many times. V usage is TRBV4-1 and J usage is TRBJ1-3; no clear D gene. CDR3 length: 14 amino acids. The V end lost 0 bases, the J end lost 4 bases, and 7 bases lay between the germline ends. Germline V gene data show CDR1 as MGHRA and CDR2 as YSYEKL. CDR3: CASSQDRIGNTIYF. The CDR3 DNA follows: TGCGCCAGCAGCCAAGATCGGATCGGAAACACCATATATTTT.

The V gene is TRBV29-1, the J gene TRBJ1-1; D not certain. CDR1 and CDR2 from the germline V gene are SQVTM and ANQGSEA. The CDR3 is made up of 13 amino acids. V lost 3 bases, J lost 1 base, and 9 bases lay in between. The CDR3 nucleotides are TGCAGCGTTGAGCTGACGACGAACACTGAAGCTTTCTTT. Its translation: CSVELTTNTEAFF. The complete variable domain, with remaining parts taken from reference TRBV29-1 and TRBJ1-1, reads SAVISQKPSRDICQRGTSLTIQCQVDSQVTMMFWYRQQPGQSLTLIATANQGSEATYESGFVIDKFPISRPNLTFSTLTVSNMSPEDSSIYLCSVELTTNTEAFFGQGTRLTVV.

This clonotype was observed many times. The chain links TRBV12-3 or TRBV12-4 to TRBJ2-5; D remains unclear. This CDR3 contains 13 residues. V was pared by 5 bases and J by 5 bases, with 12 bases between. The CDR3 DNA is TGTGCCAGCAGTGCCGGCGCTGGCGAGACCCAGTACTTC. Translation: CASSAGAGETQYF.

This clonotype was detected many times. One end of the junction is discordant with germline, which a read error may explain. This rearrangement joins TRBV7-7 to TRBJ2-5, with TRBD2 as a possible D gene (6 bases). CDR3 length: 16 amino acids. The V gene's germline CDR1 is SSHAT and CDR2 FNYEAQ (reference sequence). The CDR3 DNA reads as TGTGCTAGCAACTTACGGGCTTCCGGGAGCCAAGAGACCCAGTACTTC. This codes for CASNLRASGSQETQYF.

This clonotype has only a few counts. The missing conserved phenylalanine or tryptophan at the end of this CDR3 makes a read error likely. The J gene is TRBJ1-2, the V gene TRBV18, with D perhaps TRBD1 (5 bases). This CDR3 contains 14 residues. The V gene lost 6 bases and the J gene lost 2 bases, with 13 bases spanning the gap. Germline V gene lookup returns CDR1 KGHSH and CDR2 LQKENI. The CDR3 region has the DNA TGTGCCAGCTCGCCTGGGACGGAGAACTATGGCTACACCCTC. Residues: CASSPGTENYGYTL.

This clonotype was detected ten times or more. CDR3 in amino acids: CASSLRTESNTEAFF. Here the CDR3 DNA reads TGTGCCAGCAGCTTGCGGACAGAATCGAACACTGAAGCTTTCTTT. The chain joins TRBV5-6 to TRBJ1-1; weak D call: TRBD1 (6 bases). Germline V gene sequence: CDR1 SGHDT, CDR2 YYEEEE. Trimming removed 1 base from V and 1 base from J, with 11 bases in between. The CDR3 is 15 residues long. The whole variable domain, filled in from reference TRBV5-6 and TRBJ1-1, reads DAGVTQSPTHLIKTRGQQVTLRCSPKSGHDTVSWYQQALGQGPQFIFQYYEEEERQRGNFPDRFSGHQFPNYSSELNVNALLLGDSALYLCASSLRTESNTEAFFGQGTRLTVV.

This clonotype has ten or more counts. This CDR3 is CSAAGTTDYEQYF. The CDR3 coding sequence is TGCAGTGCTGCCGGGACAACGGACTACGAGCAGTACTTC. The V call is TRBV20-1, the J call TRBJ2-7; D may be TRBD1 (6 bases). The CDR3 runs 13 residues. With 5 bases removed from V and 3 bases from J, the gap between germline ends came to 14 bases. The germline gives CDR1 DFQATT, CDR2 SNEGSKA (reference sequence).

Details on this clonotype: A much larger clone lies one base from this, so it may be a read error. This CDR3 is CASSSDRGSYSNQPRHF. The CDR3 DNA reads TGTGCCAGCAGTTCAGACAGGGGATCTTATAGCAATCAGCCCCGGCATTTT. The chain carries TRBV6-2 or TRBV6-3 and TRBJ1-5; 8 bases map to TRBD1. The CDR3 has 17 residues. From germline, CDR1 is MNHEY and CDR2 SVGEGT.

This clonotype was counted ten times or more. The chain uses TRBV5-1 and TRBJ1-5; D unclear. The CDR3 length is 14 residues. V dropped 4 bases and J dropped 3 bases, with 11 bases sitting between them. CDR1 and CDR2 (germline): SGHRS, YFSETQ. Here the CDR3 DNA reads TGCGCCAGCAGCGGGGATAGCACCAATCAGCCCCAGCATTTT. Its translation is CASSGDSTNQPQHF.

This clonotype was counted at least ten times. J is TRBJ2-2 and V is TRBV5-5; 9 bases are a match to TRBD2. Germline CDR1 SGHKS, CDR2 YYEKEE (reference sequence). This CDR3 has 18 amino acids. With 0 bases clipped from V and 5 bases from J, the junction kept 11 bases outside the gene matches. The CDR3 loop reads CASSLGILAGRRTGELFF. As DNA, the CDR3 is TGTGCCAGCAGCTTGGGGATTCTAGCGGGGAGAAGGACCGGGGAGCTGTTTTTT. The variable domain in full, completed from reference TRBV5-5 and TRBJ2-2, reads DAGVTQSPTHLIKTRGQQVTLRCSPISGHKSVSWYQQVLGQGPQFIFQYYEKEERGRGNFPDRFSARQFPNYSSELNVNALLLGDSALYLCASSLGILAGRRTGELFFGEGSRLTVL.

J is TRBJ2-5 and V is TRBV20-1; maybe TRBD2 (5 bases). The V end was cut by 7 bases, the J end by 9 bases, with 15 bases between. This CDR3 has 11 residues. Per germline, CDR1 DFQATT and CDR2 SNEGSKA (reference sequence). CDR3 coding DNA: TGCAGTGTTCACCGATCGGAGGCCCAGTACTTC. Encoded protein: CSVHRSEAQYF.

This clonotype was detected many times. The chain links TRBV7-6 to TRBJ2-5, with TRBD2 matching 12 bases. This CDR3 has 16 amino acids. The germline gives CDR1 SGHVS, CDR2 FNYEAQ. With 3 bases clipped from V and 1 base from J, the junction kept 3 bases outside the gene matches. CDR3 residues: CASSLTTSGGQETQYF. The CDR3 nucleotides read TGTGCCAGCAGCTTGACGACTAGCGGGGGCCAAGAGACCCAGTACTTC.

V is TRBV5-1 and J is TRBJ2-1; D is perhaps TRBD1 or TRBD2 (5 bases each). Trimming stripped 5 bases from V and 7 bases from J, with 19 bases between. This CDR3 has 15 residues. Per germline, CDR1 SGHRS and CDR2 YFSETQ. The chain's CDR3 is CASRAVAGQRNEQFF. CDR3 DNA sequence: TGCGCCAGCAGAGCGGTGGCAGGGCAAAGGAATGAGCAGTTCTTC.

This clonotype was counted ten times or more. The chain combines TRBV7-9 with TRBJ1-5, with 9 positions matching TRBD1. The germline CDR1 and CDR2 sequences are SEHNR and FQNEAQ (reference sequence). The CDR3 loop spans 16 amino acids. Losses at the gene ends were 5 bases for V and 2 bases for J; bases not matched to a gene: 7. The CDR3: CASSPGTGSGNQPQHF. DNA for the CDR3: TGTGCCAGCAGCCCGGGGACAGGGAGTGGCAATCAGCCCCAGCATTTT. The full variable domain, its missing parts supplied by reference TRBV7-9 and TRBJ1-5, is DTGVSQNPRHKITKRGQNVTFRCDPISEHNRLYWYRQTLGQGPEFLTYFQNEAQLEKSRLLSDRFSAERPKGSFSTLEIQRTEQGDSAMYLCASSPGTGSGNQPQHFGDGTRLSIL.

This clonotype was found many times. The J gene is TRBJ2-7, the V gene TRBV27, with a tentative D call TRBD1 (6 bases). Trimming cost V 5 bases and J 3 bases, with 14 bases left between them. The CDR3 has 14 residues. CDR1 and CDR2 (germline): MNHEY, SMNVEV (reference sequence). The CDR3 DNA sequence: TGTGCCAGCAGTCTGGACAGTGCAAACTACGAGCAGTACTTC. Protein: CASSLDSANYEQYF.

This clonotype was seen ten or more times. The rearrangement uses TRBV5-6 and TRBJ2-7; TRBD2 might be the D (6 bases). The germline CDR1 and CDR2 sequences are SGHDT and YYEEEE. The V gene lost 0 bases and the J gene lost 2 bases, with 15 bases spanning the gap. The CDR3 is 16 amino acids. The CDR3 nucleotides are TGTGCCAGCAGCTTGGGAACCGGGGGATTCGCCTACGAGCAGTACTTC. It translates to CASSLGTGGFAYEQYF. Full variable domain (remainder filled in from reference TRBV5-6 and TRBJ2-7): DAGVTQSPTHLIKTRGQQVTLRCSPKSGHDTVSWYQQALGQGPQFIFQYYEEEERQRGNFPDRFSGHQFPNYSSELNVNALLLGDSALYLCASSLGTGGFAYEQYFGPGTRLTVT.

This clonotype was picked up a small number of times. V gene TRBV19 combines with J gene TRBJ2-5, with TRBD2 identical over 8 bases. The CDR3 runs 14 residues. V trimming: 4 bases; J trimming: 5 bases; junction bases outside the gene matches: 6. Germline V gene data show CDR1 as LNHDA and CDR2 as SQIVND (reference sequence). The CDR3 sequence is CASSTGRGVETQYF. CDR3 nucleotides: TGTGCCAGTAGTACCGGGAGGGGGGTGGAGACCCAGTACTTC.

The chain combines TRBV11-2 with TRBJ2-3; 9 positions match TRBD1. CDR1 and CDR2 from the germline V gene are SGHAT and FQNNGV. The CDR3 runs 14 residues. J was trimmed by 4 bases and V by 5 bases; bases with no gene match: 4. CDR3 sequence: CASSHRGQADTQYF. The CDR3, as DNA: TGTGCCAGCAGCCACAGGGGGCAGGCAGATACGCAGTATTTT. Based on the CDR3 plus reference TRBV11-2 and TRBJ2-3, the full variable domain is EAGVAQSPRYKIIEKRQSVAFWCNPISGHATLYWYQQILGQGPKLLIQFQNNGVVDDSQLPKDRFSAERLKGVDSTLKIQPAKLEDSAVYLCASSHRGQADTQYFGPGTRLTVL.

This clonotype was seen at least ten times. The chain has TRBV14 and TRBJ2-5; 7 bases match TRBD2. Germline V gene sequence: CDR1 SGHDN, CDR2 FVKESK. This CDR3 region has 19 residues. Trimming removed 0 bases from V and 0 bases from J; junction bases left unmatched: 13. CDR3 DNA sequence: TGTGCCAGCAGCCAAGAGGGGATCCGGGCTAGCGGTTACCAAGAGACCCAGTACTTC. Translating it yields CASSQEGIRASGYQETQYF.

This clonotype was detected many times. The chain employs TRBV24-1 and TRBJ1-5; D is undetermined. The germline V gene encodes CDR1 KGHDR and CDR2 SFDVKD. The CDR3 totals 15 residues. V shed 4 bases and J shed 8 bases, with 17 bases lying between them. CDR3 in DNA: TGTGCCACCAGTGACCCGGGCACATTTGGGGAGCCCCAGCATTTT. It encodes CATSDPGTFGEPQHF.

Details on this clonotype: It may be a read error: a sequence one base away is much more abundant. The rearrangement joins TRBV6-1 to TRBJ1-2, with D perhaps matching TRBD1 (6 bases). Germline V gene sequence: CDR1 MNHNS, CDR2 SASEGT. The CDR3 is 12 residues long. V lost 6 bases to trimming and J lost 12 bases, with 17 bases between them. The CDR3, as DNA: TGTGCCAGCAGCGCAGGGGAGATGAGCCACACCTTC. As protein: CASSAGEMSHTF.

This clonotype has a count of ten or more. This chain connects TRBV5-1 to TRBJ1-6, with a tentative D call TRBD1 (5 bases). V was trimmed by 0 bases and J by 7 bases, leaving 8 bases between them. The CDR3 is made up of 14 amino acids. CDR1 is SGHRS, CDR2 YFSETQ, per germline. CDR3 region: CASSLVTGNSPLHF. CDR3 bases: TGCGCCAGCAGCTTGGTAACAGGAAATTCACCCCTCCACTTT. Looking up the rest from reference TRBV5-1 and TRBJ1-6 gives the full variable domain: KAGVTQTPRYLIKTRGQQVTLSCSPISGHRSVSWYQQTPGQGLQFLFEYFSETQRNKGNFPGRFSGRQFSNSRSEMNVSTLELGDSALYLCASSLVTGNSPLHFGNGTRLTVT.